Reported below is one T cell receptor (beta chain). V lost 2 bases, J lost 4 bases, and 10 bases lay in between. The germline gives CDR1 SQVTM, CDR2 ANQGSEA. The CDR3 has 13 residues. The data were taken from a study of blood T cell repertoires in COVID-19. Original methodology: Estimates of nucleated cell counts were drawn from the amplification of reference gene primers. The data were produced by immunoSEQ multiplex PCR, yet TCRdb's version contains in-frame clones alone and is incomplete. That table supplies the V and J calls and clone size; D and trimming were determined from the DNA. The sample has some 290,000 clones, around 87% seen once. Patients in Seattle were enrolled during active infection, then followed longitudinally.

The chain recombines TRBV29-1 with TRBJ2-3; D is uncertain. This clonotype was sampled from a woman between 35 and 50 years old with COVID-19, enrolled during active disease. Sequenced input: peripheral blood. CDR3 DNA: TGCAGCGTTGAACTTGTGGGCGCAGATACGCAGTATTTT. Translated, it gives CSVELVGADTQYF.